This T cell receptor beta chain appears in the sequencing data of a study of quantifying T cell responses using KT2 cells. The wider study: TCR alpha and beta constant-region primers primed reverse transcription of RNA. The T4 ligation step was estimated to exceed 9% efficiency under optimum conditions. Overall study findings and caveats: The number of KT2 alpha and beta sequences was a linear function of input KT2 cells.

Known numbers of the T cell clone KT2 were added to PBMC. A range of KT2-to-PBMC ratios was made using fixed PBMC numbers. By its share, this clonotype is large. Its target is not known. Germline CDR1 LGHNA, CDR2 YSLEER. The CDR3 sequence is 13 residues long. Between the trimmed V and J ends, which lost 0 bases and 8 bases, there was a span of 10 bases. Each cDNA got a UMI-containing oligo ligated at its 3' end. The first PCR ran 4 to 5 cycles with an equimolar RC1.1 and RC1.2 beta primer mix. One entry per CDR3 protein results from TCRdb running MiXCR on the UMI-ligation and nested PCR reads. The sample carries some 33,000 distinct CDR3 sequences, around a tenth recorded once.

The receptor was derived from a human donor. Sequences were obtained from PBMCs spiked with cells of the T cell clone KT2. The genes are TRBV4-3 and TRBJ1-1; no reliable D call. CDR3 sequence: CASSQESEREAFF. DNA for the CDR3: TGCGCCAGCAGCCAAGAGTCAGAAAGGGAAGCTTTCTTT.